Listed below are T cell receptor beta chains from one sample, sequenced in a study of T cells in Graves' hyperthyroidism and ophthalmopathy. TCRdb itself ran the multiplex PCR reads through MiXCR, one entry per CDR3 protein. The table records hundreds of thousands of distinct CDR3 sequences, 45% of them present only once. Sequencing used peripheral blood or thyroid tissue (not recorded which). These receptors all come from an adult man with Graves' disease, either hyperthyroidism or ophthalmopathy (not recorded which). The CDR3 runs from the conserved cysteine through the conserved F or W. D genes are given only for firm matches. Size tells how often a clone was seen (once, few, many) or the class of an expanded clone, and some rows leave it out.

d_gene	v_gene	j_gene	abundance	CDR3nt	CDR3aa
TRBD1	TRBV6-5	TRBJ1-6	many	TGTGCCAGCAGTAAACGGGACAGTAATTCACCCCTCCACTTT	CASSKRDSNSPLHF
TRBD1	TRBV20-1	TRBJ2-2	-	TGCAGTGCACCGGACAGGGGGCTGTTTTTT	CSAPDRGLFF
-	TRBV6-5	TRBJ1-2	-	TGTGCCAGCAGTTTAGGCGGGACACGTCATGGCTACACCTTC	CASSLGGTRHGYTF
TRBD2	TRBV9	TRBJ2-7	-	TGTGCCAGCAGCGTTGAAGCCCGGGGACTAGCGGTCACCTACGAGCAGTACTTC	CASSVEARGLAVTYEQYF
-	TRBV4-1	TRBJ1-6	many	TGCGCCAGCAGCCAGTTGTTTTCACCCCTCCACTTT	CASSQLFSPLHF
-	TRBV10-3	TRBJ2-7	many	TGTGCCACGGGATCAGGGGAAGCTCACGAGCAGTACTTC	CATGSGEAHEQYF
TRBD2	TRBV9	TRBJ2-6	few	TGTGCCAGCAGCCATTCTGGACTAGTGGCGGGGGCCAACGTCCTGACTTTC	CASSHSGLVAGANVLTF
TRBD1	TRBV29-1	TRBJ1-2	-	TGCAGCCTACAGGGGGGGAACTATGGCTACACCTTC	CSLQGGNYGYTF
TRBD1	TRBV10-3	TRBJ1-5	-	TGTGCCAGCAGGACTACAGGGGGCCAACAGCCCCAGCATTTT	CASRTTGGQQPQHF
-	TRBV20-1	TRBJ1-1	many	TGCAGTGCTAGAGGACCAGGGAAGACTGAAGCTTTCTTT	CSARGPGKTEAFF
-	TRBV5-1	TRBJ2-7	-	TGCGCCAGCAGCTTGGTAATGTTCTCCAACGAGCAGTACTTC	CASSLVMFSNEQYF
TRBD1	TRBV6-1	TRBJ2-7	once	TGTGCCAGCAGCCACGGGACAGGGGGCCAAGAGCAGTACTTC	CASSHGTGGQEQYF
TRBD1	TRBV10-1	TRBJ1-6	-	TGCGCCAGCAGTTCAAGGGGGCGAGCTCCTACGAATTCACCCCTCCACTTT	CASSSRGRAPTNSPLHF
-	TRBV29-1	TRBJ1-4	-	TGCAGCGTTTTAACAGGACGGGCTGGGGAAAAACTGTTTTTT	CSVLTGRAGEKLFF
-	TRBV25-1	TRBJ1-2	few	TGTGCCAGCAGCCAAGATCACGGGGTGGACTATGGCTACACCTTC	CASSQDHGVDYGYTF
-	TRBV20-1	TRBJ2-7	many	TGCAGTGCTCTAGGGAGCTACGAGCAGTACTTC	CSALGSYEQYF
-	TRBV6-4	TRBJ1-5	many	TGTGCCAGCATCACTGGCAGGGGACATCAGCCCCAGCATTTT	CASITGRGHQPQHF
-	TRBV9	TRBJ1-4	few	TGTGCCAGCAGCGTTTCGACTACAACTAATGAAAAACTGTTTTTT	CASSVSTTTNEKLFF
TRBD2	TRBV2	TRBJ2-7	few	TGTGCCAGCAGGGGACTAGGACTCTACGAGCAGTACTTC	CASRGLGLYEQYF
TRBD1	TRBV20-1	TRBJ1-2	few	TGCAGTGCTACGCGACAGGGCGGAAACTATGGCTACACCTTC	CSATRQGGNYGYTF
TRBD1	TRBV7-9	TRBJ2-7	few	TGTGCCAGCAGCCAGGCCCCGGGACAGGGGTACGAGCAGTACTTC	CASSQAPGQGYEQYF
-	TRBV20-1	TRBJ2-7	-	TGCAGTGCCTCCGCGGCGTGGCAGGGGAGGTACGAGCAGTACTTC	CSASAAWQGRYEQYF
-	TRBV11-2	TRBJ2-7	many	TGTGCCAGCAGCTTACCCGGAGCCTACGAGCAGTACTTC	CASSLPGAYEQYF
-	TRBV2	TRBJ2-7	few	TGTGCCAGCAGTGAAGAAGGGGGCTACGAGCAGTACTTC	CASSEEGGYEQYF
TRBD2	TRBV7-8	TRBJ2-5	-	TGTGCCAGCAGCTTGGGACTCGGGGGGGAGACCCAGTACTTC	CASSLGLGGETQYF
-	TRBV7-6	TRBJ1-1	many	TGTGCCAGCAGCGCCTCAGAGAACACTGAAGCTTTCTTT	CASSASENTEAFF
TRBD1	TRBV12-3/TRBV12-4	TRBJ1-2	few	TGTGCCAGCGCCGGGACAGGGAGATCCTACTATGGCTACACCTTC	CASAGTGRSYYGYTF
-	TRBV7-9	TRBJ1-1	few	TGTGCCAGCAGCTTAGAGTCAACAGAGAACGCTGAAGCTTTCTTT	CASSLESTENAEAFF
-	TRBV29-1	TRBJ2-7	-	TGCAGCCCGCGAGGGGACAAGGAGTACTTC	CSPRGDKEYF
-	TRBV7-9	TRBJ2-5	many	TGTGCCAGCAGCCAGCGAGAGTACCAAGAGACCCAGTACTTC	CASSQREYQETQYF
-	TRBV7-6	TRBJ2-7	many	TGTGCCAGCAGCCGTGGCGCTAGCGCGGGGGAGCAGTACTTC	CASSRGASAGEQYF
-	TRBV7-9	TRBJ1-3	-	TGTGCCAGCGGTCCCGAAGGGGTCGGAAACACCATATATTTT	CASGPEGVGNTIYF
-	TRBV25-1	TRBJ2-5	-	TGTGCCAGCGTGGGGATCGGGGGCCGAGAGACCCAGTACTTC	CASVGIGGRETQYF
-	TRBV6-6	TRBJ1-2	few	TGTGCCAGCAGTGAAGATTACAGGGTAAACTATGGCTACACCTTC	CASSEDYRVNYGYTF
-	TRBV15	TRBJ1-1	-	TGTGACCCCACTTACACTGAAGCTTTCTTT	CDPTYTEAFF
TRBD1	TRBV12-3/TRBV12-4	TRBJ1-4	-	TGTGCCAGCACCGACAGGGGGCTCGAAGAAAAACTGTTTTTT	CASTDRGLEEKLFF
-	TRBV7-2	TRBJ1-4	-	TGCGCCAGCAGCCATCAAGAAACTAATGAAAAACTGTTTTTT	CASSHQETNEKLFF
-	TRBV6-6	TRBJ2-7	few	TGTGCCAGCAGTGTACCGGGCAACTACGAGCAGTACTTC	CASSVPGNYEQYF
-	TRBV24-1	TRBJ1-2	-	TGTGCCACCAGTGATGGTGGTTCGATCGATGGCTACACCTTC	CATSDGGSIDGYTF
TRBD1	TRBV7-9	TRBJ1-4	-	TGTGCCAGCAGCTTTTCACAGGGGGAACGTGAAAAACTGTTTTTT	CASSFSQGEREKLFF
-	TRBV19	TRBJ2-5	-	TGTGACAGTAGTGACCCGGCTGGGGCTGCGGGAGAGACCCAGTACTTC	CDSSDPAGAAGETQYF
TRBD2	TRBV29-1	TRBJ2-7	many	TGCAGCGTTGGAGGGGCAGGGAGGGCCTACGAGCAGTACTTC	CSVGGAGRAYEQYF
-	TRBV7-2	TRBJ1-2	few	TGTGCCAGCAGCTCCTATTTGACAACTAACTATGGCTACACCTTC	CASSSYLTTNYGYTF
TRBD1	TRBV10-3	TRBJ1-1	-	TGTGCCAGCAGGAAGACAGGGGGTAGGGCTGAAGCTTTCTTT	CASRKTGGRAEAFF
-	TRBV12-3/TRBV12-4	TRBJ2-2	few	TGTGCCAGCATAACGCGACTCGGGGGCACCGGGGAGCTGTTTTTT	CASITRLGGTGELFF
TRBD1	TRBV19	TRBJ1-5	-	TGTGCCTGTAGTCCGGGGACAGACAGGGTTCGGCAGCCCCAGCATTTT	CACSPGTDRVRQPQHF
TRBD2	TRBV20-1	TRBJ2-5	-	TGCAGTGCGAGCAATAGCGGGGGTCCCCAAGAGACCCAGTACTTC	CSASNSGGPQETQYF
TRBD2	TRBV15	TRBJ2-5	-	TGTGCCACCAGCAGAGTGGCGGGAGGGGCCGAGACCCAGTACTTC	CATSRVAGGAETQYF
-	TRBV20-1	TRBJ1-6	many	TGCAGTGCTAGAATAGACAGGAATTCACCCCTCCACTTT	CSARIDRNSPLHF
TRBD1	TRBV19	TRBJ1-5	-	TGTGCCAGTAGTATCGACAGGGTGAATCAGCCCCAGCATTTT	CASSIDRVNQPQHF
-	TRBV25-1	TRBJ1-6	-	TGTGCCAGCAGTGAACGCGAGGCGGATTCACCCCTCCACTTT	CASSEREADSPLHF
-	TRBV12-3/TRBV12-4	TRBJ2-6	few	TGTGCCAGCAGTGCCTTGGGACACTCTGGGGCCAACGTCCTGACTTTC	CASSALGHSGANVLTF
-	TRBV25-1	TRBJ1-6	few	TGTGCTAGAGAGGACACGGGTTCACCCCTCCACTTT	CAREDTGSPLHF
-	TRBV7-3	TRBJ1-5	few	TGTGCCAGCAGCCTTTACCCCGGACGGCCCCAGCATTTT	CASSLYPGRPQHF
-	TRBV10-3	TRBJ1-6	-	TGTGCCATCAGTGAGTCGGGCGGTAATTCACCCCTCCACTTT	CAISESGGNSPLHF